The clone carrying this T cell receptor beta chain has more than one count but fewer than ten. Its specificity is unknown. Investigators isolated RNA and reverse transcribed it into cDNA to act as the sequencing template. The protocol was immunoSEQ multiplex PCR, while the TCRdb copy is restricted to in-frame clones and leaves out a portion. The sample carries roughly 110,000 clones, roughly three fifths recorded once. The sample comes from a study of CD8+ T cells in alopecia areata. Study-level information: The drug, tofacitinib, lasted 6 to 18 months, followed by 6 months off drug.

Study-level results: Normal-skin resident alphabeta T cells also appear among scalp sample sequences. Administration of tofacitinib significantly diminished scalp clonality and expanded CD8+ clones within the top 100.

This sample's treatment: oral pan-JAK inhibitor, 5-10 mg twice daily. Sorting of CD4+ and CD8+ T cells was performed on PBMCs. The CDR3 runs 13 residues. V was pared by 9 bases and J by 5 bases, with 16 bases between. The V gene's germline CDR1 is WSHSY and CDR2 SAAADI. The receptor was derived from a human donor with alopecia areata. Sequencing used CD4+ T cells sorted from blood, obtained at week 24, from a patient treated with tofacitinib. This sequence joins TRBV10-2 and TRBJ1-1; D perhaps matches TRBD1 (5 bases). Here the CDR3 DNA reads TGCGCCAGTGTAATAACAGGCGGTACTGAAGCTTTCTTT. Amino acids: CASVITGGTEAFF.